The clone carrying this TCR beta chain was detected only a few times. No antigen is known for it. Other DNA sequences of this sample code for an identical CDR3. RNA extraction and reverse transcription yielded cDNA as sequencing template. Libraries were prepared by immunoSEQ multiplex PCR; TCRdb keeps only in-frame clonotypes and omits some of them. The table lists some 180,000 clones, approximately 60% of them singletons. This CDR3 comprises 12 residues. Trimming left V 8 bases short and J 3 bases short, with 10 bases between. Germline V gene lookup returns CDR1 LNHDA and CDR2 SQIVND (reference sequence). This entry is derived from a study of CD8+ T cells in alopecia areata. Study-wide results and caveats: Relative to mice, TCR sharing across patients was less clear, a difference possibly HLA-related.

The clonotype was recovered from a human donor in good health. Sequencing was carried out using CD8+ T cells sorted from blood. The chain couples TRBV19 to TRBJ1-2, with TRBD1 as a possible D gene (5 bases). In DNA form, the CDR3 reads TGTGCCAGTTCCGGGGGTGACTATGGCTACACCTTC. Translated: CASSGGDYGYTF.